Listed below are T cell receptor beta chains from one sample, sequenced in a study of blood T cell repertoires in COVID-19. Data came from immunoSEQ multiplex PCR; TCRdb stores just in-frame clones and leaves some out. The data show about 300,000 clones, more than 75% seen once. The sample comprised peripheral blood. These receptors all come from a woman aged 50 to 60 with acute or convalescent COVID-19. The CDR3 runs from the conserved cysteine through the conserved F or W. D genes are given only for firm matches. Only part of the rows carry a size: once, few, many, or a class if the clone is expanded.

J	size	V	D	CDR3	DNA
TRBJ1-1	few	TRBV5-5	NA	CASSLYGTKTLNTEAFF	TGTGCCAGCAGCTTGTATGGGACAAAGACCCTAAACACTGAAGCTTTCTTT
TRBJ2-1	once	TRBV28	TRBD2	CASTDRGGGPGEQFF	TGTGCCAGCACAGACCGTGGGGGAGGGCCAGGTGAGCAGTTCTTC
TRBJ2-1	NA	TRBV27	NA	CASRQSSYNEQFF	TGTGCCAGTCGACAGAGCTCCTACAATGAGCAGTTCTTC
TRBJ1-1	few	TRBV7-3	TRBD1	CASSRQGMNTEAFF	TGTGCCAGCAGCAGACAGGGGATGAACACTGAAGCTTTCTTT
TRBJ1-1	NA	TRBV19	NA	CASSIDREGGSTEAFF	TGTGCCAGTAGTATAGATAGGGAGGGGGGTAGCACTGAAGCTTTCTTT
TRBJ2-7	NA	TRBV28	NA	CASSLWVGNEQYF	TGTGCCAGCAGTTTATGGGTCGGGAACGAGCAGTACTTC
TRBJ1-6	NA	TRBV27	TRBD1	CASTKSGGLRTYNSPLHF	TGTGCCAGCACGAAATCAGGGGGCCTAAGGACCTATAATTCACCCCTCCACTTT
TRBJ1-5	NA	TRBV3-1/TRBV3-2	NA	CASSQLISNQPQHF	TGTGCCAGCAGCCAGCTAATTAGCAATCAGCCCCAGCATTTT
TRBJ1-5	NA	TRBV2	TRBD1	CASSTGGGSQPQHF	TGTGCCAGCAGTACAGGGGGCGGCAGTCAGCCCCAGCATTTT
TRBJ1-1	NA	TRBV10-3	TRBD1	CAISTGVTEAFF	TGTGCCATCAGTACAGGGGTCACTGAAGCTTTCTTT
TRBJ1-4	NA	TRBV2	NA	CASSEDLSNEKLFF	TGTGCCAGCAGTGAAGATCTCAGTAATGAAAAACTGTTTTTT
TRBJ1-1	once	TRBV7-3	NA	CASSFQGGMAFF	TGTGCCAGCAGCTTTCAAGGAGGGATGGCTTTCTTT
TRBJ2-2	NA	TRBV11-3	TRBD2	CASSLDGTSGRGELFF	TGTGCCAGCAGCTTAGATGGGACTAGCGGGCGTGGGGAGCTGTTTTTT
TRBJ2-3	NA	TRBV18	NA	CASSPGQTGVSDTQYF	TGTGCCAGCTCACCGGGCCAGACGGGGGTCTCCGATACGCAGTATTTT
TRBJ2-1	NA	TRBV27	TRBD1	CASSYRGANEQFF	TGTGCCAGCAGTTACAGGGGGGCCAATGAGCAGTTCTTC
TRBJ2-7	once	TRBV6-5	NA	CASSRRGPRGYEQYF	TGTGCCAGCAGTAGGCGAGGACCGCGGGGCTACGAGCAGTACTTC
TRBJ2-7	NA	TRBV5-1	TRBD1	CASSHEDRGRYEQYF	TGCGCCAGCAGCCATGAGGACAGGGGGCGGTACGAGCAGTACTTC
TRBJ2-3	NA	TRBV9	NA	CASSATGLTDTQYF	TGTGCCAGCAGTGCTACGGGACTCACAGATACGCAGTATTTT
TRBJ1-2	NA	TRBV28	TRBD1	CASSFLGQGAHGYTF	TGTGCCAGCAGTTTCTTGGGACAGGGGGCCCATGGCTACACCTTC
TRBJ2-1	NA	TRBV10-3	TRBD2	CASRAGMGAGGSEQFF	TGTGCCAGCCGGGCGGGAATGGGAGCGGGAGGGAGTGAGCAGTTCTTC
TRBJ2-2	few	TRBV10-3	TRBD2	CAISPTSAGNTGELFF	TGTGCCATCAGTCCTACTAGCGCTGGGAACACCGGGGAGCTGTTTTTT
TRBJ1-2	few	TRBV7-2	TRBD1	CASSSRTGGKVGYTF	TGTGCCAGCAGCTCACGGACAGGGGGCAAGGTTGGCTACACCTTC
TRBJ2-3	NA	TRBV4-2	TRBD2	CASSQERWREPDTQYF	TGTGCCAGCAGCCAAGAACGCTGGCGGGAGCCCGATACGCAGTATTTT
TRBJ2-7	NA	TRBV27	TRBD1	CASSLSGRGSEQYF	TGTGCCAGCAGTTTATCGGGCAGGGGGAGCGAGCAGTACTTC
TRBJ1-6	NA	TRBV5-6	TRBD1	CASSLIDRGSSPLHF	TGTGCCAGCAGCCTAATAGACAGGGGATCTTCACCCCTCCACTTT
TRBJ2-1	NA	TRBV19	TRBD2	CASSVRLAIFRNEQFF	TGTGCCAGTAGTGTTCGACTAGCGATTTTCCGCAATGAGCAGTTCTTC
TRBJ2-1	NA	TRBV5-1	NA	CASSLGGRRNEQFF	TGCGCCAGCAGCCTGGGGGGGCGTCGAAATGAGCAGTTCTTC
TRBJ1-2	NA	TRBV13	TRBD1	CASSSTGISYGYTF	TGTGCCAGCAGCTCGACAGGGATTTCCTATGGCTACACCTTC
TRBJ1-2	NA	TRBV10-2	NA	CASRVSLGTREANYGYTF	TGCGCCAGCAGAGTTTCTCTCGGGACGAGGGAGGCTAACTATGGCTACACCTTC
TRBJ2-5	once	TRBV12-3/TRBV12-4	NA	CASTPQQFGTQYF	TGTGCCAGCACCCCGCAACAGTTCGGAACCCAGTACTTC
TRBJ2-2	NA	TRBV11-2	TRBD2	CASSSRGGGTGELFF	TGTGCCAGCAGCTCCCGCGGGGGTGGGACCGGGGAGCTGTTTTTT
TRBJ2-1	NA	TRBV9	NA	CASSVRLTNEQFF	TGTGCCAGCAGCGTACGGTTAACCAATGAGCAGTTCTTC
TRBJ1-6	NA	TRBV9	TRBD1	CASSVRQGDNSPLHF	TGTGCCAGCAGCGTGAGACAGGGGGATAATTCACCCCTCCACTTT
TRBJ2-3	NA	TRBV27	TRBD2	CASRRTRADTQYF	TGTGCCAGCAGACGGACTAGGGCAGATACGCAGTATTTT
TRBJ2-6	NA	TRBV20-1	TRBD1	CSASWGQGLANVLTF	TGCAGTGCTAGTTGGGGACAGGGGTTGGCCAACGTCCTGACTTTC
TRBJ2-1	NA	TRBV15	TRBD2	CATSRVSGRASEQFF	TGTGCCACCAGCAGAGTTAGCGGGAGGGCCTCAGAGCAGTTCTTC
TRBJ2-1	once	TRBV5-4	TRBD1	CASSFVGQDNEQFF	TGTGCCAGCAGCTTTGTGGGACAGGACAATGAGCAGTTCTTC
TRBJ1-4	NA	TRBV6-5	NA	CASSYSAGEKLFF	TGTGCCAGCAGTTACTCGGCAGGTGAAAAACTGTTTTTT
TRBJ2-2	NA	TRBV15	NA	CATSSLRGELFF	TGTGCCACCAGCTCCCTACGAGGGGAGCTGTTTTTT
TRBJ2-7	few	TRBV27	NA	CASSLSEGVAYEQYF	TGTGCCAGCAGTTTATCAGAGGGAGTCGCCTACGAGCAGTACTTC
TRBJ2-7	NA	TRBV9	NA	CASSALSRARSYEQYF	TGTGCCAGCAGCGCCCTCTCCAGGGCCCGCTCCTACGAGCAGTACTTC
TRBJ2-7	NA	TRBV9	TRBD1	CASSVAQGGFYEQYF	TGTGCCAGCAGCGTAGCACAGGGGGGATTCTACGAGCAGTACTTC